The clone carrying this T cell receptor (beta chain) was seen a handful of times. The antigen is not known. The entry originates in a study of cytomegalovirus exposure and HLA in healthy donors. PCR involved 60 Vbeta and 13 Jbeta primers. Measured with immunoSEQ multiplex PCR; TCRdb has only the in-frame clones, and not every one. The table includes under 130,000 clones, approximately 66% detected once. Study observations and caveats: Previously analyzed data showed that most TCR beta V segments were productive at a frequency of about 90% or about 30%. Highest at DRB1 and lowest at HLA-C, TCR association rates differed among HLA loci in a later analysis.

What was sequenced was PBMCs. This TCR was sampled from a woman between 45 and 65 years old in good health and CMV-seronegative.

DNA for the CDR3: TGTGCCAGCAGCCCTCTCGGGGTTTCCTACGAGCAGTACTTC. Its translation: CASSPLGVSYEQYF. The chain carries TRBV11-1 and TRBJ2-7, with D possibly matching TRBD2 (5 bases). This CDR3 region has 14 residues. CDR1 is SGHAT, CDR2 FQDESV, per germline (reference sequence). V was trimmed by 5 bases and J by 1 base, leaving 12 bases between them.